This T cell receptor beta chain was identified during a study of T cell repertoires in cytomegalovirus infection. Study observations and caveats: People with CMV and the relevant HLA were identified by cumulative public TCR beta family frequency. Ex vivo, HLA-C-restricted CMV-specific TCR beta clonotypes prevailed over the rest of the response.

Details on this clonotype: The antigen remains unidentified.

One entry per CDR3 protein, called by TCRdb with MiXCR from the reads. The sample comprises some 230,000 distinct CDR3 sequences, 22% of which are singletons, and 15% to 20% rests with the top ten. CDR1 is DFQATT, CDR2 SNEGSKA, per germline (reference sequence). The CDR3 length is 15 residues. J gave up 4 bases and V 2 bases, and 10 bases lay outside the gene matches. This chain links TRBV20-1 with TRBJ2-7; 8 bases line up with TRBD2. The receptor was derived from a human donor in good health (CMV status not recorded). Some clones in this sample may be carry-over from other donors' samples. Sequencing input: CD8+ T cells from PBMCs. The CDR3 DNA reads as TGCAGTGCTAGAAACCCACTAGCGGAAGCGTACGAGCAGTACTTC. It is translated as CSARNPLAEAYEQYF.